The source of this T cell receptor (beta chain) is a study of blood T cell repertoires in COVID-19. Study-wide background: COVID-19 samples, acute and convalescent, were from the United States, Italy and Spain. PBMCs, B-cell-depleted T cells, or T cells were the source of the cDNA or gDNA that made up the material.

In the original analysis: By means of reference gene primer amplification, nucleated cell counts were estimated. Clones were read by immunoSEQ multiplex PCR, and TCRdb kept only the in-frame ones, dropping some. V and J calls and clone size are copied from that table; D and trimming were computed from the DNA. The sample has 150,000 to 200,000 clones, 85% seen once; the top ten hold about 3%. Between the trimmed V and J ends, which lost 5 bases and 0 bases, there was a span of 14 bases. The CDR3 runs 17 residues. Germline V gene data show CDR1 as SGHNT and CDR2 as YENEEA. The rearrangement links TRBV11-3 to TRBJ1-6; perhaps TRBD1 as D (6 bases). The sample was peripheral blood. The source is a human donor with acute or convalescent COVID-19. The donor label of this sample is uncertain. The CDR3 bases are TGTGCCAGCAGCCGCGGACAGAGGAGCTCCTATAATTCACCCCTCCACTTT. Protein product: CASSRGQRSSYNSPLHF.